These 32 T cell receptor beta chains were sequenced from one sample in a study of T cell responses to AZD1222 COVID-19 vaccine. Libraries were prepared by immunoSEQ multiplex PCR; TCRdb keeps only in-frame clonotypes and omits some of them. The sample consists of 100,000 to 120,000 clones, more than 75% of them appearing once. The specimen was peripheral blood, collected on day 0 of AZD1222 vaccination. The receptors were gathered from an adult in good health.

This clone was seen only once. The chain has TRBV6-2 or TRBV6-3 and TRBJ1-5; no reliable D call. The CDR3 extends over 16 amino acids. Trimming removed 4 bases from V and 0 bases from J, with 13 bases in between. CDR1 is MNHEY, CDR2 SVGEGT, per germline. The CDR3 bases are TGTGCCAGCAGTTCCGGCAGGCTGGATAGCAATCAGCCCCAGCATTTT. Amino acid sequence: CASSSGRLDSNQPQHF.

The genes are TRBV7-9 and TRBJ1-5; possibly TRBD1 for D (6 bases). The CDR3 consists of 13 residues. V was clipped by 3 bases and J by 7 bases, with 10 bases between them. From germline, CDR1 is SEHNR and CDR2 FQNEAQ (reference sequence). CDR3 nucleotides: TGTGCCAGCAGCTTGGAAGGGACACAGCCCCAGCATTTT. This encodes CASSLEGTQPQHF.

The V and J genes are TRBV3-1 (or the pseudogene TRBV3-2) and TRBJ2-7, with 8 bases aligning to TRBD1. J lost 1 base, V lost 5 bases, and 4 bases had no gene match. The CDR3 covers 14 residues. CDR1 and CDR2 from the germline V gene are LGHDT and YNNKEL (reference sequence). The CDR3 is CASSGQGISYEQYF. DNA for the CDR3: TGTGCCAGCAGCGGACAGGGTATATCCTACGAGCAGTACTTC.

The V call is TRBV19, the J call TRBJ1-5; D call uncertain. The germline V gene encodes CDR1 LNHDA and CDR2 SQIVND (reference sequence). The CDR3 consists of 15 residues. The V and J ends lost 7 bases and 6 bases respectively, with 19 bases between them. CDR3 sequence reads: CASTERRTTLQPQHF. The DNA for the CDR3 is TGTGCCAGTACCGAACGCCGAACTACCCTTCAGCCCCAGCATTTT.

This rearrangement joins TRBV18 to TRBJ1-1, with no clear D. The ends were cut back, 1 base at V and 2 bases at J, with 5 bases in the middle. The CDR3 contains 13 residues. The germline gives CDR1 KGHSH, CDR2 LQKENI. CDR3 protein: CASSPQPNTEAFF. The CDR3 bases are TGTGCCAGCTCACCACAGCCTAACACTGAAGCTTTCTTT. Together with reference TRBV18 and TRBJ1-1, the CDR3 gives the full variable domain: NAGVMQNPRHLVRRRGQEARLRCSPMKGHSHVYWYRQLPEEGLKFMVYLQKENIIDESGMPKERFSAEFPKEGPSILRIQQVVRGDSAAYFCASSPQPNTEAFFGQGTRLTVV.

This CDR3 reads CASSLSLLGAGELFF. DNA for the CDR3: TGCGCCAGCAGCTTATCCCTCTTAGGGGCCGGGGAGCTGTTTTTT. The V gene is TRBV5-1, the J gene TRBJ2-2, with TRBD1 as a possible D gene (5 bases). The germline gives CDR1 SGHRS, CDR2 YFSETQ. This CDR3 has 15 amino acids. Trimming removed 2 bases from V and 6 bases from J, with 14 bases in between.

This clone was picked up a small number of times. This chain uses TRBV28 with TRBJ1-1; D is undetermined. The CDR3 length is 15 residues. Germline CDR1 MDHEN, CDR2 SYDVKM. Trimming removed 7 bases at V and 0 bases at J, with 15 bases between. The CDR3 coding sequence is TGTGCCAGCACCCCGGTGGTTCGGTTGAACACTGAAGCTTTCTTT. This gives the protein CASTPVVRLNTEAFF. The whole variable domain, filled in from reference TRBV28 and TRBJ1-1, reads DVKVTQSSRYLVKRTGEKVFLECVQDMDHENMFWYRQDPGLGLRLIYFSYDVKMKEKGDIPEGYSVSREKKERFSLILESASTNQTSMYLCASTPVVRLNTEAFFGQGTRLTVV.

The chain links TRBV6-5 to TRBJ1-5, with D maybe TRBD1 (5 bases). Germline V gives CDR1 MNHEY, CDR2 SVGAGI. The V gene lost 6 bases and the J gene lost 0 bases, with 9 bases spanning the gap. The CDR3 runs 14 residues. The CDR3 sequence: CASRAGPSNQPQHF. The CDR3 nucleotides read TGTGCCAGCAGGGCAGGGCCTAGCAATCAGCCCCAGCATTTT.

Remarks on this clone: At one of its ends the junction is not consistent with the germline gene, which may arise from a read error. This chain connects TRBV12-5 to TRBJ2-1, with D unclear. There are 15 residues in the CDR3. CDR1 is LGHNT and CDR2 is FRNRAP in the germline V gene. The CDR3 region is CASALGQYTYNEQFF. CDR3 coding DNA: TGTGCTAGTGCTTTGGGCCAGTACACCTACAATGAGCAGTTCTTC. The variable domain in full, completed from reference TRBV12-5 and TRBJ2-1, reads DARVTQTPRHKVTEMGQEVTMRCQPILGHNTVFWYRQTMMQGLELLAYFRNRAPLDDSGMPKDRFSAEMPDATLATLKIQPSEPRDSAVYFCASALGQYTYNEQFFGPGTRLTVL.

The rearrangement links TRBV6-2 or TRBV6-3 to TRBJ2-1; 7 bases agree with TRBD2. V lost 6 bases to trimming and J lost 5 bases; unmatched junction nucleotides: 10. The CDR3 has 15 amino acids. Germline V gene data show CDR1 as MNHEY and CDR2 as SVGEGT. The CDR3 DNA is TGTGCCAGCAGCCCTCCTAGCGGAGCGAACAATGAGCAGTTCTTC. This sequence encodes CASSPPSGANNEQFF.

The chain couples TRBV4-2 to TRBJ1-2; TRBD1 might be the D (5 bases). Germline V lookup: CDR1 LGHNA, CDR2 YNFKEQ. The V and J ends lost 4 bases and 8 bases respectively, with 14 bases between them. The CDR3 loop spans 13 amino acids. The DNA for the CDR3 is TGTGCCAGCAGCCCTGAACCGGGGCAGGGCTACACCTTC. It yields the protein CASSPEPGQGYTF.

The chain recombines TRBV27 with TRBJ1-4; a possible D gene is TRBD1 (6 bases). V shed 3 bases and J shed 8 bases, with 19 bases lying between them. Germline assignment: CDR1 MNHEY and CDR2 SMNVEV (reference sequence). The CDR3 runs 16 residues. In nucleotides, the CDR3 is TGTGCCAGCAGTTTCTGGTCTGGGGGGCGGATCGAAAAACTGTTTTTT. Protein: CASSFWSGGRIEKLFF.

The chain couples TRBV19 to TRBJ1-3; D is ambiguous. This CDR3 is built from 12 residues. CDR1 LNHDA and CDR2 SQIVND come from the germline V gene (reference sequence). The V end lost 8 bases, the J end lost 0 bases, and 5 bases lay between the germline ends. CDR3 amino acids: CASGSSGNTIYF. CDR3 sequence (DNA): TGTGCCAGTGGCAGCTCTGGAAACACCATATATTTT.

The chain has TRBV7-2 and TRBJ2-7; D assignment may be TRBD1 or TRBD2 (7 bases each). Trimming cost V 2 bases and J 3 bases, with 17 bases left between them. The length of the CDR3 is 16 residues. The germline V gene has CDR1 SGHTA and CDR2 FQGNSA. The CDR3 is CASSLRGREPNYEQYF. The DNA of the CDR3 is TGTGCCAGCAGCTTAAGGGGGCGGGAGCCCAACTACGAGCAGTACTTC.

The chain is built from TRBV7-9 and TRBJ1-4; a possible D gene is TRBD1 (6 bases). Germline loops: CDR1 SEHNR, CDR2 FQNEAQ (reference sequence). V shed 1 base and J shed 0 bases, with 12 bases lying between them. This CDR3 spans 17 amino acids. CDR3 bases: TGTGCCAGCAGCTTAGGGGCAGGGGCTTCAACTAATGAAAAACTGTTTTTT. Encoded protein: CASSLGAGASTNEKLFF.

This chain joins TRBV28 and TRBJ1-5; no clear D gene. The CDR3 loop spans 14 amino acids. V lost 10 bases and J lost 4, with 17 bases in between. Per germline, CDR1 MDHEN and CDR2 SYDVKM. CDR3 residues: CATEGGGRNQPQHF. The CDR3 bases are TGTGCCACAGAGGGCGGAGGGAGGAATCAGCCCCAGCATTTT.

The chain links TRBV29-1 to TRBJ2-2; D remains unclear. Germline V lookup: CDR1 SQVTM, CDR2 ANQGSEA. This CDR3 comprises 12 residues. Trimming left V 5 bases short and J 6 bases short, with 10 bases between. Here the CDR3 reads CSVLGWAGELFF. CDR3 DNA: TGCAGCGTTCTAGGGTGGGCCGGGGAGCTGTTTTTT.

This chain links TRBV30 with TRBJ1-3; D may be TRBD1 (5 bases). CDR1 and CDR2 (germline): GTSNPN, SVGIG (reference sequence). The CDR3 is 13 amino acids. V was clipped by 3 bases and J by 2 bases, with 8 bases between them. The CDR3 here is CAWRAGAGNTIYF. The DNA of the CDR3 is TGTGCCTGGAGAGCGGGGGCTGGAAACACCATATATTTT.

The V and J genes are TRBV7-6 and TRBJ1-3, with no clear D. This CDR3 is built from 15 residues. Trimming left V 4 bases short and J 3 bases short, with 13 bases between. CDR1 SGHVS and CDR2 FNYEAQ come from the germline V gene. The CDR3 DNA is TGTGCCAGCAGCTCTACGAGCCGCCTTGGAAACACCATATATTTT. It codes for CASSSTSRLGNTIYF.

The CDR3: CASSQAFGGQGARSQHF. The CDR3 coding sequence is TGCGCCAGCAGCCAAGCCTTTGGGGGACAGGGCGCCAGGTCCCAGCATTTT. The genes are TRBV4-1 and TRBJ1-5; TRBD1 agrees at 9 bases. CDR1 MGHRA and CDR2 YSYEKL come from the germline V gene. The CDR3 length is 17 residues. V lost 1 base, J lost 11 bases, and 15 bases stayed unmatched.

The chain employs TRBV7-3 and TRBJ2-1, with 8 bases matching TRBD2. The CDR3 length is 15 residues. J lost 0 bases, V lost 6 bases, and 4 bases had no gene match. CDR1 and CDR2 from the germline V gene are SGHTA and FQGTGA. The CDR3 DNA sequence: TGTGCCAGCAGAACCGGGACTAGCTCCTACAATGAGCAGTTCTTC. Protein sequence: CASRTGTSSYNEQFF.

This chain connects TRBV12-3 or TRBV12-4 to TRBJ2-7; TRBD2 might be the D (6 bases). The CDR3 loop spans 13 amino acids. With 6 bases removed from V and 0 bases from J, the gap between germline ends came to 9 bases. The CDR3 DNA reads as TGTGCCAGCAGACTAGCTGACTCCTACGAGCAGTACTTC. Protein sequence: CASRLADSYEQYF.

The chain carries TRBV29-1 and TRBJ1-3; 8 positions match TRBD1. The germline V gene encodes CDR1 SQVTM and CDR2 ANQGSEA. The CDR3 length is 14 residues. The ends lost 4 bases at V and 4 bases at J; junction bases unmatched: 6. CDR3 region: CSVVRQGTGNTIYF. The CDR3 region has the DNA TGCAGCGTTGTCCGACAGGGGACAGGAAACACCATATATTTT.

V usage is TRBV6-4 and J usage is TRBJ1-6; tentatively, D is TRBD1 (6 bases). The CDR3 runs 13 residues. The V gene's germline CDR1 is MRHNA and CDR2 SNTAGT. Trimming cost V 3 bases and J 7 bases, with 7 bases left between them. The chain's CDR3 is CASSETGNSPLHF. In DNA form, the CDR3 reads TGTGCCAGCAGTGAGACAGGAAATTCACCCCTCCACTTT.

The chain is built from TRBV7-2 and TRBJ2-5; D not certain. Germline CDR1 and CDR2: SGHTA and FQGNSA. The ends were cut back, 1 base at V and 7 bases at J, with 10 bases in the middle. CDR3 size: 13 residues. The CDR3 coding sequence is TGTGCCAGCAGCTTAGGCCAGTTTGGGACCCAGTACTTC. Its protein product is CASSLGQFGTQYF.

The chain is built from TRBV7-2 and TRBJ1-5; 8 nucleotides agree with TRBD1. Germline values: CDR1 SGHTA, CDR2 FQGNSA. The V gene end was trimmed by 3 bases and the J gene end by 6 bases; junction bases not matched to a gene: 1. The CDR3 covers 13 residues. The CDR3 reads CASSFDRGQPQHF. DNA of the CDR3: TGTGCCAGCAGCTTTGACAGGGGTCAGCCCCAGCATTTT. Using reference TRBV7-2 and TRBJ1-5 for the parts outside the CDR3, the full variable domain is GAGVSQSPSNKVTEKGKDVELRCDPISGHTALYWYRQSLGQGLEFLIYFQGNSAPDKSGLPSDRFSAERTGGSVSTLTIQRTQQEDSAVYLCASSFDRGQPQHFGDGTRLSIL.

The chain joins TRBV28 to TRBJ2-6, with D perhaps given as TRBD1 or TRBD2 (6 bases each). The germline V and J ends were trimmed by 7 bases and 1 base, with 17 bases remaining between them. The CDR3 totals 17 residues. The germline gives CDR1 MDHEN, CDR2 SYDVKM. In DNA, the CDR3 is TGTGCCAGCATGGCAGGGCAGGGGAGGTCTGGGGCCAACGTCCTGACTTTC. Translated: CASMAGQGRSGANVLTF.

The CDR3 nucleotides read TGTGCCAGCAGTTTAATCAAGGGGCCGAACACTGAAGCTTTCTTT. Protein product: CASSLIKGPNTEAFF. The chain uses TRBV28 and TRBJ1-1, with TRBD1 as a possible D gene (5 bases). The germline V gene has CDR1 MDHEN and CDR2 SYDVKM. CDR3 length equals 15 residues. V was cut by 2 bases and J by 1 base, with 11 bases left in between.

The chain uses TRBV24-1 and TRBJ2-3; TRBD2 might be the D (5 bases). Germline values: CDR1 KGHDR, CDR2 SFDVKD. This CDR3 has 15 residues. The V end lost 3 bases, the J end lost 0 bases, and 9 bases lay between the germline ends. CDR3 sequence (DNA): TGTGCCACCAGTGATCCCCGGACTAGCACAGATACGCAGTATTTT. Protein: CATSDPRTSTDTQYF.

CDR3 amino acids: CASSLGRGSNEKLFF. CDR3 DNA: TGTGCCAGCAGTTTGGGTAGGGGTTCTAATGAAAAACTGTTTTTT. The J gene is TRBJ1-4, the V gene TRBV28; possibly TRBD1 for D (5 bases). Trimming removed 3 bases from V and 3 bases from J, with 11 bases in between. The CDR3 has 15 residues. Germline V gene data show CDR1 as MDHEN and CDR2 as SYDVKM.

This rearrangement joins TRBV28 to TRBJ1-5; no definite D call. Trimming left V 4 bases short and J 2 bases short, with 9 bases between. Germline CDR1 reads MDHEN; CDR2 reads SYDVKM. This CDR3 spans 14 amino acids. CDR3 protein: CASSWDFGNQPQHF. The CDR3 nucleotides read TGTGCCAGCAGTTGGGATTTCGGCAATCAGCCCCAGCATTTT. Supplemented by reference TRBV28 and TRBJ1-5, the full variable domain reads DVKVTQSSRYLVKRTGEKVFLECVQDMDHENMFWYRQDPGLGLRLIYFSYDVKMKEKGDIPEGYSVSREKKERFSLILESASTNQTSMYLCASSWDFGNQPQHFGDGTRLSIL.

This sequence joins TRBV6-1 and TRBJ2-7; a possible D gene is TRBD1 (5 bases). Germline CDR1 is MNHNS and CDR2 is SASEGT. Trimming shortened V by 3 bases and J by 0 bases, and 9 bases separated the two germline ends. The CDR3 spans 14 residues. The CDR3 loop reads CASSDRQTSYEQYF. The DNA of the CDR3 is TGTGCCAGCAGTGATCGACAGACCTCCTACGAGCAGTACTTC.